This TCR beta chain was identified during a study of regulatory T cells in long-lasting Graves disease. Arm-PCR of CDR3 regions and iRepertoire HTBI primers were the basis on which TCR beta libraries were built. Per the original data handling: About 62 TRBV and some 14 TRBJ segments were identified across samples. Each CDR3 protein gets one entry after TCRdb re-called the multiplex PCR reads with MiXCR. TCRdb's processing, not the authors', yielded these V and J calls. The sample has about 470,000 distinct CDR3 sequences; 20% to 25% are singletons. Time point of the sample: persistent/refractory GD, antithyroid drugs over 5 years with positive TRAb. Construction of the TCR library relied on RNA isolated from PBMCs. J lost 6 bases, V lost 5 bases, and 4 bases had no gene match. CDR1 MDHEN and CDR2 SYDVKM come from the germline V gene. This CDR3 is 12 amino acids long. This clonotype was recorded at least ten times.

The chain couples TRBV28 to TRBJ2-7; 7 positions agree with TRBD1. The starting material was peripheral blood mononuclear cells (PBMCs), obtained when the disease was refractory, from a patient treated with antithyroid drugs. This TCR came from a female donor with Graves disease. This CDR3 reads CASSAQGSEQYF. The CDR3 region has the DNA TGTGCCAGCAGTGCACAGGGGAGCGAGCAGTACTTC.